Each of the 32 T cell receptor beta chains below was sequenced from the same sample in a study of STAT3 mutations in large granular lymphocyte leukemia. These receptors have no known antigen. Generated by immunoSEQ multiplex PCR, the TCRdb table keeps only in-frame clones and is missing some. The sample lists 30,000 to 35,000 clones, over 60% occurring once. General study points: At least one immunodominant TCR beta clonotype appeared in every T-cell large granular lymphocyte leukemia patient.

Sequencing was done on a sample of peripheral blood mononuclear cells. The source is a woman aged 45-60 years with T-cell large granular lymphocyte leukemia. Some clones in this sample may be carry-over from other donors' samples.

V gene TRBV7-9 combines with J gene TRBJ2-7, with D possibly being TRBD1 or TRBD2 (5 bases each). V lost 5 bases, J lost 12 bases, and 17 bases lay in between. Germline assignment: CDR1 SEHNR and CDR2 FQNEAQ (reference sequence). The CDR3 covers 12 residues. The chain's CDR3 is CASSPQRGAGYF. In DNA, the CDR3 is TGTGCCAGCAGCCCTCAGAGAGGGGCTGGGTACTTC.

The gene calls are TRBV28 and TRBJ1-3, with D hard to call. V was shortened by 5 bases and J by 0 bases, with 8 bases between the two germline ends. CDR3 size: 14 residues. Germline CDR1 and CDR2: MDHEN and SYDVKM. The chain's CDR3 is CASSPMGSGNTIYF. Here the CDR3 DNA reads TGTGCCAGCAGTCCCATGGGCTCTGGAAACACCATATATTTT.

This chain joins TRBV6-6 and TRBJ1-2; TRBD1 might be the D (5 bases). This CDR3 spans 13 amino acids. The V end was cut by 5 bases, the J end by 3 bases, with 10 bases between. Germline V lookup: CDR1 MNHNY, CDR2 SVGAGI (reference sequence). The CDR3 DNA sequence: TGTGCCAGCAGTCGAATAGGGGACTATGGCTACACCTTC. Its protein product is CASSRIGDYGYTF.

The chain combines TRBV5-4 with TRBJ2-5; D remains ambiguous. The V gene's germline CDR1 is SGHNT and CDR2 YYREEE (reference sequence). Trimming left V 0 bases short and J 5 bases short, with 14 bases between. This CDR3 has 15 residues. Written as DNA, the CDR3 is TGTGCCAGCAGCTTGGAGGGAACGAGACTGGAGACCCAGTACTTC. Translating gives CASSLEGTRLETQYF.

V and J are TRBV20-1 and TRBJ2-5; D is uncertain. The germline V gene has CDR1 DFQATT and CDR2 SNEGSKA (reference sequence). The CDR3 contains 11 residues. Deletions cut 5 bases from V and 5 bases from J, with 9 bases between. CDR3 residues: CSAPLAETQYF. CDR3 coding DNA: TGCAGTGCTCCCCTCGCGGAGACCCAGTACTTC.

The chain joins TRBV7-9 to TRBJ2-7; tentative D call: TRBD2 (5 bases). Germline assignment: CDR1 SEHNR and CDR2 FQNEAQ (reference sequence). Trimming removed 1 base at V and 6 bases at J, with 16 bases between. The CDR3 runs to 15 residues. CDR3 sequence reads: CASSLDGTGLGEQYF. For the CDR3, the DNA is TGTGCCAGCAGCTTAGATGGAACGGGATTAGGCGAGCAGTACTTC.

The rearrangement uses TRBV28 and TRBJ1-1; 7 bases agree with TRBD1. V was clipped by 6 bases and J by 1 base; unmatched bases: 5. The length of the CDR3 is 14 residues. Germline V gives CDR1 MDHEN, CDR2 SYDVKM. CDR3 sequence reads: CASSNRGTNTEAFF. The CDR3 DNA is TGTGCCAGCAGCAACAGGGGTACGAACACTGAAGCTTTCTTT.

The chain couples TRBV15 to TRBJ2-5; TRBD2 aligns across 9 bases. The length of the CDR3 is 13 residues. After removal of 3 bases from V and 4 bases from J, the junction contained 0 bases not matched to a gene. Per the germline V gene, CDR1 is LNHNV and CDR2 is YYDKDF (reference sequence). The CDR3 is CATSRGLAETQYF. In DNA, the CDR3 is TGTGCCACCAGCAGGGGACTAGCAGAGACCCAGTACTTC.

The chain links TRBV18 to TRBJ1-1; 11 bases are a match to TRBD1. Germline CDR1 and CDR2: KGHSH and LQKENI. The V and J ends lost 0 bases and 11 bases, in that order; junction bases with no gene match: 14. The length of the CDR3 is 17 residues. The DNA of the CDR3 is TGTGCCAGCTCACCACCTTCCTCCTCGGACAGGGGGCTTCTCGCTTTCTTT. The encoded protein is CASSPPSSSDRGLLAFF.

This chain uses TRBV6-5 with TRBJ2-4; the match to TRBD2 covers 7 bases. The DNA end is a closer match to TRBJ2-5, so the J assignment may be wrong. This CDR3 is 13 amino acids long. Looked up from germline, CDR1 is MNHEY and CDR2 is SVGAGI. CDR3 sequence (DNA): TGTGCCAGCAGAAAAGGGCCTAGCGGGACCCAGTACTTC. It translates to CASRKGPSGTQYF.

The chain uses TRBV5-1 and TRBJ2-2; TRBD2 aligns across 7 bases. V shed 2 bases and J 3 bases; nucleotides not matched to a gene: 4. From germline, CDR1 is SGHRS and CDR2 YFSETQ. This CDR3 is 15 amino acids long. DNA for the CDR3: TGCGCCAGCAGCTTTCGGCGGGAGTACACCGGGGAGCTGTTTTTT. Its protein product is CASSFRREYTGELFF.

J is TRBJ2-2 and V is TRBV18, with 8 bases identical to TRBD1. The CDR3 covers 14 residues. Germline CDR1 KGHSH, CDR2 LQKENI. The junction had 4 bases not matched to a gene; V was cut back by 4 bases and J by 6 bases. The CDR3 here is CASSRGQGAGELFF. The CDR3 DNA follows: TGTGCCAGCTCACGAGGACAGGGCGCCGGGGAGCTGTTTTTT.

The rearrangement links TRBV5-4 to TRBJ2-3; 8 nucleotides line up with TRBD1. The CDR3 has 15 amino acids. V shed 4 bases and J 2 bases; nucleotides not matched to a gene: 6. The germline V gene encodes CDR1 SGHNT and CDR2 YYREEE (reference sequence). CDR3 region: CASSPRQGNTDTQYF. CDR3 DNA: TGTGCCAGCAGCCCCAGACAGGGGAACACAGATACGCAGTATTTT. Filled out from reference TRBV5-4 and TRBJ2-3, the complete variable domain reads ETGVTQSPTHLIKTRGQQVTLRCSSQSGHNTVSWYQQALGQGPQFIFQYYREEENGRGNFPPRFSGLQFPNYSSELNVNALELDDSALYLCASSPRQGNTDTQYFGPGTRLTVL.

The CDR3 spells CASSLGGGGSTDTQYF. The DNA of the CDR3 is TGCGCCAGCAGCTTGGGCGGCGGAGGATCCACAGATACGCAGTATTTT. J is TRBJ2-3 and V is TRBV5-1; D possibly corresponds to TRBD2 (5 bases). CDR1 and CDR2 (germline): SGHRS, YFSETQ. The CDR3 runs to 16 residues. V was shortened by 0 bases and J by 2 bases, with 13 bases between the two germline ends.

The V gene is TRBV30, the J gene TRBJ1-4, with TRBD1 as a possible D gene (6 bases). The CDR3 runs to 13 residues. The germline CDR1 and CDR2 sequences are GTSNPN and SVGIG (reference sequence). V lost 6 bases and J lost 7, with 15 bases in between. The CDR3 reads CACATGSGEKLFF. The CDR3 DNA reads TGTGCCTGTGCAACAGGGTCTGGTGAAAAACTGTTTTTT.

The chain has TRBV5-6 and TRBJ2-7; 13 bases line up with TRBD2. The CDR3 runs to 16 residues. CDR1 SGHDT and CDR2 YYEEEE come from the germline V gene. J lost 0 bases, V lost 2 bases, and 2 bases had no gene match. The CDR3 loop reads CASSLGLAGVSYEQYF. The CDR3 DNA follows: TGTGCCAGCAGCTTAGGACTAGCGGGAGTCTCCTACGAGCAGTACTTC.

The chain uses TRBV6-5 and TRBJ1-1; unclear D gene. With 6 bases removed from V and 11 bases from J, the gap between germline ends came to 16 bases. This CDR3 is 12 amino acids long. Germline lookup yields CDR1 MNHEY and CDR2 SVGAGI. CDR3 sequence: CASRPSGVSAFF. Written as DNA, the CDR3 is TGTGCCAGCAGACCCAGCGGGGTGAGCGCTTTCTTT.

The table lists this clone with a few counts. The chain is built from TRBV4-3 and TRBJ1-2, with D possibly TRBD1 on 5 matching bases. This CDR3 has 14 amino acids. Germline assignment: CDR1 LGHNA and CDR2 YSLEER. Between the trimmed V and J ends, which lost 3 bases and 4 bases, there was a span of 12 bases. The CDR3 reads CASSHVTEGYGYTF. In DNA form, the CDR3 reads TGCGCCAGCAGCCACGTGACAGAGGGCTATGGCTACACCTTC.

V is TRBV4-1 and J is TRBJ2-2, with D perhaps TRBD1 or TRBD2 (5 bases each). With 4 bases removed from V and 2 bases from J, the gap between germline ends came to 14 bases. Germline CDR1 and CDR2: MGHRA and YSYEKL. The CDR3 is 16 amino acids. Written as DNA, the CDR3 is TGCGCCAGCAGCCCACACGGGACGGCAAACACCGGGGAGCTGTTTTTT. Translation gives CASSPHGTANTGELFF.

V and J are TRBV28 and TRBJ1-1; D not certain. Germline-derived CDR1 and CDR2 are MDHEN and SYDVKM. Trimming took 6 bases from V and 0 from J, leaving 8 bases between them. The length of the CDR3 is 13 residues. DNA of the CDR3: TGTGCCAGCAGGAATCAGATGAACACTGAAGCTTTCTTT. Amino acid sequence: CASRNQMNTEAFF.

This chain joins TRBV11-1 and TRBJ2-3, with TRBD2 matching over 11 bases. The CDR3 has 15 amino acids. The V and J ends lost 3 bases and 9 bases, in that order; junction bases with no gene match: 8. In germline, CDR1 is SGHAT, CDR2 FQDESV (reference sequence). The CDR3 is CASSLPTSGKGTQYF. The CDR3 DNA reads as TGTGCCAGCAGCTTGCCGACTAGCGGGAAGGGAACGCAGTATTTT.

This rearrangement joins TRBV18 to TRBJ2-2; 7 nucleotides line up with TRBD1. The CDR3 spans 15 residues. V shed 4 bases and J 1 base; nucleotides not matched to a gene: 3. Germline CDR1 and CDR2: KGHSH and LQKENI. CDR3 sequence: CASSQRTGNTGELFF. The CDR3 bases are TGTGCCAGCTCACAAAGGACAGGGAACACCGGGGAGCTGTTTTTT.

The rearrangement joins TRBV7-9 to TRBJ1-1, with a possible D match to TRBD1 (6 bases). The CDR3 sequence is 14 residues long. Germline CDR1 SEHNR, CDR2 FQNEAQ (reference sequence). V lost 1 base and J lost 2, with 8 bases in between. The CDR3 reads CASSLEGGNTEAFF. In DNA form, the CDR3 reads TGTGCCAGCAGCTTAGAAGGGGGTAACACTGAAGCTTTCTTT.

The chain uses TRBV18 and TRBJ1-5; possible D gene TRBD1, 5 bases. CDR1 is KGHSH, CDR2 LQKENI, per germline. V was clipped by 0 bases and J by 5 bases, with 14 bases between them. CDR3 length equals 16 residues. In DNA form, the CDR3 reads TGTGCCAGCTCACCACCGTCAGCGAGGGGACATCAGCCCCAGCATTTT. Its translation is CASSPPSARGHQPQHF. The whole variable domain, remainder taken from reference TRBV18 and TRBJ1-5, is NAGVMQNPRHLVRRRGQEARLRCSPMKGHSHVYWYRQLPEEGLKFMVYLQKENIIDESGMPKERFSAEFPKEGPSILRIQQVVRGDSAAYFCASSPPSARGHQPQHFGDGTRLSIL.

The chain has TRBV7-8 and TRBJ2-2; the D is unclear. Germline V lookup: CDR1 SGHVS, CDR2 FQNEAQ. The CDR3 is 16 amino acids. The V gene lost 5 bases and the J gene lost 0 bases, with 13 bases spanning the gap. The CDR3 sequence: CASSLRAGSNTGELFF. The CDR3 region has the DNA TGTGCCAGCAGCCTACGAGCCGGATCGAACACCGGGGAGCTGTTTTTT. The complete variable domain, with remaining parts taken from reference TRBV7-8 and TRBJ2-2, reads GAGVSQSPRYKVAKRGQDVALRCDPISGHVSLFWYQQALGQGPEFLTYFQNEAQLDKSGLPSDRFFAERPEGSVSTLKIQRTQQEDSAVYLCASSLRAGSNTGELFFGEGSRLTVL.

The CDR3 DNA reads as TGTGCCAGCAGCCTCAAGGGGGGAGGGACTTCCTACGAGCAGTACTTC. Translation: CASSLKGGGTSYEQYF. The chain is built from TRBV27 and TRBJ2-7; tentatively, D is TRBD2 (7 bases). This CDR3 is 16 amino acids long. Germline lookup yields CDR1 MNHEY and CDR2 SMNVEV (reference sequence). Trimming removed 6 bases from V and 1 base from J, with 19 bases in between.

The rearrangement links TRBV18 to TRBJ1-1; D unresolved. Trimming took 0 bases from V and 3 from J, leaving 11 bases between them. Germline lookup yields CDR1 KGHSH and CDR2 LQKENI. The CDR3 loop spans 15 amino acids. The CDR3 region is CASSPPRPGDTEAFF. CDR3 in DNA: TGTGCCAGCTCACCACCGAGGCCTGGGGACACTGAAGCTTTCTTT.

This chain uses TRBV10-2 with TRBJ2-5; 12 bases align to TRBD2. The CDR3 consists of 17 residues. Germline CDR1 WSHSY, CDR2 SAAADI. The ends lost 1 base at V and 3 bases at J; junction bases unmatched: 6. The CDR3: CASSEWLAGGVEETQYF. Written as DNA, the CDR3 is TGCGCCAGCAGTGAGTGGCTAGCGGGAGGGGTAGAAGAGACCCAGTACTTC.

The chain combines TRBV5-1 with TRBJ1-2; 8 bases fit TRBD1. Germline V gene data show CDR1 as SGHRS and CDR2 as YFSETQ. CDR3 size: 13 residues. With 5 bases clipped from V and 3 bases from J, the junction kept 3 bases outside the gene matches. CDR3 amino acids: CASRLQGDYGYTF. The CDR3 DNA sequence: TGCGCCAGCAGATTACAGGGGGACTATGGCTACACCTTC.

V gene TRBV18 combines with J gene TRBJ2-1; unclear D gene. Germline CDR1 KGHSH, CDR2 LQKENI. The CDR3 is made up of 16 amino acids. V dropped 2 bases and J dropped 9 bases, with 20 bases sitting between them. The CDR3 bases are TGTGCCAGCTCACCATGGCCTTTCGGGTCTATTAGTGAGCAGTTCTTC. Translating gives CASSPWPFGSISEQFF.

V is TRBV25-1 and J is TRBJ2-2, with no clear D. Germline CDR1 is MGHDK and CDR2 is SYGVNS. The CDR3 length is 16 residues. V gave up 3 bases and J gave up 1 base, with 12 bases separating them. The CDR3 spells CASSDQPTLNTGELFF. The CDR3 DNA follows: TGTGCCAGCAGTGATCAACCGACATTGAACACCGGGGAGCTGTTTTTT.

This rearrangement joins TRBV19 to TRBJ1-2; 8 positions match TRBD1. This CDR3 region has 14 residues. Trimming took 2 bases from V and 8 from J; bases not matched to a gene: 7. CDR1 and CDR2 (germline): LNHDA, SQIVND (reference sequence). The CDR3 protein is CASSIKLDREGYTF. For the CDR3, the DNA is TGTGCCAGTAGTATAAAACTGGACAGGGAAGGCTACACCTTC.